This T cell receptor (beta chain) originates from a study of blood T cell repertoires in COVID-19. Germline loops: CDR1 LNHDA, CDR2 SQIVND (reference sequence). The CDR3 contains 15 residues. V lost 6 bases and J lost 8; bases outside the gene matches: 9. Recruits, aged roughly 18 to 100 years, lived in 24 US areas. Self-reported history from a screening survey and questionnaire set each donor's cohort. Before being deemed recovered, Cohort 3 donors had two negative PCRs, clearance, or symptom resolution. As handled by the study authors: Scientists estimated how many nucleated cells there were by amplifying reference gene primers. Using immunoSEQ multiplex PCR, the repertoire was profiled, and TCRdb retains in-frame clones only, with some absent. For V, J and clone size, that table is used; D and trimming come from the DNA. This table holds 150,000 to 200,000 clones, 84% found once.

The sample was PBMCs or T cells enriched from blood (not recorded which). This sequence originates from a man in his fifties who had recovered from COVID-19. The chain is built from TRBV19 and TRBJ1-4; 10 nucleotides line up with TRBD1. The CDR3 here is CASSDLGQGEEKLFF. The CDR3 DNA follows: TGTGCCAGTAGCGATCTCGGACAGGGGGAAGAAAAACTGTTTTTT.